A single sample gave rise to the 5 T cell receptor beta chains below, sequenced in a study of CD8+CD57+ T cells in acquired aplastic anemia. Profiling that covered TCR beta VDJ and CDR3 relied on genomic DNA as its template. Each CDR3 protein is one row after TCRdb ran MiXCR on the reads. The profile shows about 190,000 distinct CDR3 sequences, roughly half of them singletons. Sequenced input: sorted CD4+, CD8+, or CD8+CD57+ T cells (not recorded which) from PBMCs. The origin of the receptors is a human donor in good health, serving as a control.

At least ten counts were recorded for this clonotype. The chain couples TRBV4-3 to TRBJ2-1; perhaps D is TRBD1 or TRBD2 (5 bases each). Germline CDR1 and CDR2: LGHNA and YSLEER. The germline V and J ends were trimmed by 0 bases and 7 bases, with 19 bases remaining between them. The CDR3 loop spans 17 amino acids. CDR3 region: CASSQDQGPGRINEQFF. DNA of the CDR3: TGCGCCAGCAGCCAAGATCAGGGACCGGGACGCATAAATGAGCAGTTCTTC.

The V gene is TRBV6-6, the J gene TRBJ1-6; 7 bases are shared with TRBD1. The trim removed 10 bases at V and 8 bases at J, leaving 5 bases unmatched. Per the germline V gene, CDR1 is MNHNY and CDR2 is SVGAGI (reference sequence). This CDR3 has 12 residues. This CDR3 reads CATQGLDSPLHF. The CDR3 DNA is TGTGCCACACAGGGGTTAGATTCACCCCTCCACTTT.

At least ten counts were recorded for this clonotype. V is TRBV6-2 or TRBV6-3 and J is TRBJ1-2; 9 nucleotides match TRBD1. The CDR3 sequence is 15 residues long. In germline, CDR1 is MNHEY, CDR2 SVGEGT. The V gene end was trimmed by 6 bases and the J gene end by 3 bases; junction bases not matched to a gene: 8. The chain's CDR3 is CASSPGQGLYYGYTF. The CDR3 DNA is TGTGCCAGCAGCCCTGGACAGGGGCTATACTATGGCTACACCTTC.

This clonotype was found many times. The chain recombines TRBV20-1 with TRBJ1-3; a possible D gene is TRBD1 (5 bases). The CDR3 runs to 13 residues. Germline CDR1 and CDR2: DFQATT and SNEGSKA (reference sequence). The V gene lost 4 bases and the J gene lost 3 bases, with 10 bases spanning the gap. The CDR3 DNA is TGCAGTGCTACCTCGGGGGGTGGAAACACCATATATTTT. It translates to CSATSGGGNTIYF.

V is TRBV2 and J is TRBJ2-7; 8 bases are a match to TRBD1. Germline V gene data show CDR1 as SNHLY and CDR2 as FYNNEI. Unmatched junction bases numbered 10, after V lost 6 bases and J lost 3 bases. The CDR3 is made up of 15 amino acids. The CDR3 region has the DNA TGTGCCAGCAGAAAACCGACAGGGGACGTCTACGAGCAGTACTTC. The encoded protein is CASRKPTGDVYEQYF.